This is a list of T cell receptor beta chains from one sample in a study of T cell responses to AZD1222 COVID-19 vaccine. Profiled with immunoSEQ multiplex PCR; TCRdb holds only in-frame clones, not every one. Here the sample spans around 100,000 clones, roughly nine tenths being singletons. Sequencing used peripheral blood, obtained 28 days after the second AZD1222 dose. Receptor source: an adult who received the AZD1222 COVID-19 vaccine. Each CDR3 is given with its conserved first and last residue. D genes are given only for firm matches. The size entry is marked missing in some rows and otherwise reads once, few, many or a size class.

d_call | j_call | v_call | clone_size | cdr3_aa | cdr3_nt
TRBD1 | TRBJ2-1 | TRBV7-3 | once | CASSFGQGLYNEQFF | TGTGCCAGCAGCTTCGGACAGGGACTTTACAATGAGCAGTTCTTC
. | TRBJ1-6 | TRBV5-6 | . | CASSLGRGVTLHF | TGTGCCAGCAGCTTGGGTAGAGGGGTCACCCTCCACTTT
. | TRBJ2-5 | TRBV7-9 | . | CASRSRGYRQETQYF | TGTGCCAGCAGATCGAGAGGGTATCGGCAAGAGACCCAGTACTTC
TRBD2 | TRBJ2-2 | TRBV11-3 | . | CASSPGLAEDTGELFF | TGTGCCAGCAGCCCGGGACTAGCGGAAGACACCGGGGAGCTGTTTTTT
. | TRBJ1-2 | TRBV6-5 | . | CASRVGPHGDYGYTF | TGTGCCAGCAGGGTGGGACCGCACGGAGACTATGGCTACACCTTC
. | TRBJ2-5 | TRBV10-3 | . | CATQGDQETQYF | TGTGCCACCCAGGGAGACCAAGAGACCCAGTACTTC
. | TRBJ1-5 | TRBV27 | . | CASSLKRGSLSNQPQHF | TGTGCCAGCAGTTTAAAGAGGGGGTCCCTAAGCAATCAGCCCCAGCATTTT
TRBD1 | TRBJ2-7 | TRBV3-1/TRBV3-2 | . | CASSRLGQGHEQYF | TGTGCCAGCAGCCGCCTCGGACAGGGACACGAGCAGTACTTC
. | TRBJ2-7 | TRBV2 | . | CASSPGPTSSYEQYF | TGTGCCAGCTCGCCAGGGCCTACCAGCTCCTACGAGCAGTACTTC
. | TRBJ2-1 | TRBV27 | . | CASSLGGGEPYNEQFF | TGTGCCAGCAGTTTAGGCGGGGGCGAGCCCTACAATGAGCAGTTCTTC
. | TRBJ2-1 | TRBV3-1/TRBV3-2 | . | CASRPSGGQYNEQFF | TGTGCCAGCAGACCCTCGGGTGGGCAGTACAATGAGCAGTTCTTC
. | TRBJ2-1 | TRBV7-8 | . | CASSFIDGKYNEQFF | TGTGCCAGCAGCTTCATCGACGGGAAGTACAATGAGCAGTTCTTC